Sequencing of this TCR beta chain was carried out in a study of monozygotic twins with inflammatory bowel disease. CDR3 length: 13 amino acids. TCRdb re-called the 5' RACE reads; every CDR3 protein appears as one record, without DNA. With some 330,000 distinct CDR3 sequences in the sample, the ten largest clones hold approximately 5.9%. Sequencing was performed on blood. The V call is TRBV12-3 or TRBV12-4, the J call TRBJ2-7; TCRdb gives TRBD1 as the D gene, but with no DNA this cannot be confirmed. The sequence was obtained from a human donor with ulcerative colitis or Crohn's disease, or a healthy co-twin of an affected twin (not recorded which). Here the CDR3 reads CASTLSSGAEPFF.